Included here is one T cell receptor beta chain sequence, with context. What antigen it recognizes has not been identified. No base quality values were provided; no much bigger clone lies one nucleotide off. This specimen belongs to a study of shared clonotypes between healthy human individuals (dated by TCRdb to the early 2020s). With respect to the entire study: A couple of women and a few men aged 18 to 49 years were included in the cohort. Blood TCR repertoires of about five healthy adults were deeply sequenced to estimate repertoire size and the extent of clonotype sharing between individuals. Between about 0.8 and 9 billion PBMCs per donor were obtained by leukapheresis. For each donor, CD4 naive and CD4 memory were each run on three plates, CD8 naive on two plates, and CD8 memory on one plate. To increase sequencing depth and limit assay-specific biases, TCR repertoire library preparation and sequencing were carried out by different laboratories using diverse techniques. Overall results and qualifications from the work: Because the study included only a small number of donors, the genetic and exposure-history diversity represented was limited. When several donors were compared, the shared fraction of clonotypes was about 5.2% for naive CD4, around 4% for naive CD8, more than 2% for memory CD4, and 0.3% to 0.5% for memory CD8. Naive subsets generally had larger estimated clonotype richness than memory subsets did. Pairwise subsampling indicated that sequencing depth was expected to affect the degree of clonotype sharing among donors. Sampling was restricted to blood, and TCR repertoires in tissue are likely to differ from TCR repertoires in blood. Rarefaction of sorted-subset datasets indicated incomplete sequencing despite the large sequencing depth. Higher generation probabilities were observed for clonotypes shared by all four sorted-subset donors than for non-shared clonotypes.

Using the deep immunoSEQ assay, multiplex PCR amplified TCR CDR3 regions from genomic DNA. Extracted genomic DNA from each cell subset was spread evenly across all wells of several immunoSEQ 96-well plates, with each plate serving as a replicate. For sorted subsets, each replicate PCR was loaded with approximately 200 ng genomic DNA, equivalent to some 27,000 T cell genomes. Purified libraries were quantified with a Qubit 3.0 fluorometer, sized on a Bioanalyzer 2100, and re-quantified with the KAPA Library Quantification kit. Every immunoSEQ 96-well plate was sequenced on a dedicated single-read 150-cycle Illumina NextSeq 550 flow cell. The published analysis was carried out like this. Because the immunoSEQ output included only junctional sequences and no quality scores, the filtering could not be the same as the filtering used for full-length reads. To assign V/J genes and CDR3, sequences were annotated using PyIR, a Python wrapper for IgBLAST v1.9, with IMGT germline references. Any read was removed if the V/J assignment was weak (E-value above 1e-6), the CDR3 was missing, or the read contained stop codons, out-of-frame junctions, or ambiguous translated residues. V3J clonotypes were defined as sequences sharing the same inferred V gene, J gene, and CDR3 amino acid sequence. Percentage overlap between repertoires was computed as shared unique clonotypes divided by the size of the smaller repertoire. RTK rarefaction, the Chao1 estimator, and Recon v2.1 estimates of unobserved clonotypes were used to assess repertoire richness. Generation probabilities were computed with OLGA for all TCRbeta clonotypes obtained by the gDNA method from a handful of donors. In its TCRdb copy, this immuneACCESS table keeps in-frame sequences only and misses some clones. Where compared with another copy, unresolved V genes explain less than half of these, and the others have no known cause. D and trimming come from the DNA, and the V and J calls and clone size come from that table. This sample comprises millions of clones, about 92% of them detected only once. The ten largest clonotypes hold 0.35% to 0.45% of the sample.

The donors were healthy, HIV-negative adults with no recently reported acute infections or vaccinations. Every donor was a Caucasian adult residing in Nashville, Tennessee, USA. CD4+ T cells were enriched through magnetic negative selection, after which naive cells were positively selected on CD45RA and the remaining negative fraction served as the memory subset. Blood was collected by leukapheresis, and PBMCs were isolated by Ficoll-Histopaque density gradient centrifugation and then cryopreserved in liquid nitrogen vapor phase. Analytical flow cytometry was used to check the purity and quantity of every magnetically sorted T cell population. Genomic DNA was isolated from each sorted fraction and quantified by UV absorbance on a Nanodrop 2000c. The sequencing input was naive CD4+ T cells from PBMCs. The sample's cell subset or site label, decoded: CD45RA+ positively selected. This receptor was taken from a man younger than 35 in good health. Some clones in this sample may be carry-over from other donors' samples.

The CDR3 has the sequence CASSSSGTGEEKLFF. The DNA reads TGTGCCAGCAGCTCTTCCGGGACAGGGGAAGAAAAACTGTTTTTT. This chain joins TRBV7-2 to TRBJ1-4; 10 bases in the junction line up with TRBD1. The germline V gene gives CDR1 as SGHTA and CDR2 as FQGNSA. The germline V end is reduced by 4 bases and the J end by 8 bases; junction bases left unmatched: 7. From the cysteine up to the phenylalanine, the CDR3 has a length of 15 residues. Only the CDR3 DNA stays, 45 bases, in frame from base 1.